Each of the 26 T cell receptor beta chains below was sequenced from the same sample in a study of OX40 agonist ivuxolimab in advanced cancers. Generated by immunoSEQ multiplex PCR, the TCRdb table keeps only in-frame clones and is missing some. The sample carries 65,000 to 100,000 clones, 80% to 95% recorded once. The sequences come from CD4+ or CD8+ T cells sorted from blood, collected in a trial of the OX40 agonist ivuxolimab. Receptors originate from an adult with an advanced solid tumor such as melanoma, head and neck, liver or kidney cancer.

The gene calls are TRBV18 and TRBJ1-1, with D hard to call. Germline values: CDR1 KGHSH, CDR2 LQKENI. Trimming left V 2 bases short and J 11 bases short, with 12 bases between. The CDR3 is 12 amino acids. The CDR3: CASSPSGRAAFF. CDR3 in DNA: TGTGCCAGCTCACCAAGCGGAAGGGCGGCTTTCTTT.

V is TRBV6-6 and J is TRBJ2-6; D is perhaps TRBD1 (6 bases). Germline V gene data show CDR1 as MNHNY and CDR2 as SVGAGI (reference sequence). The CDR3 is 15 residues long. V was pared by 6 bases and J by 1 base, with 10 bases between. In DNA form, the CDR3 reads TGTGCCAGCAGAACAGGGTCTTCTGGGGCCAACGTCCTGACTTTC. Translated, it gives CASRTGSSGANVLTF.

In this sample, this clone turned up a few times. Written as DNA, the CDR3 is TGTGCCAGCCTGACAGTTTCGAACACTGAAGCTTTCTTT. Translation gives CASLTVSNTEAFF. This chain links TRBV2 with TRBJ1-1; D is possibly TRBD1 (5 bases). From germline, CDR1 is SNHLY and CDR2 FYNNEI. V gave up 8 bases and J gave up 1 base, with 11 bases separating them. The CDR3 runs to 13 residues. Using reference TRBV2 and TRBJ1-1 for the parts outside the CDR3, the full variable domain is EPEVTQTPSHQVTQMGQEVILRCVPISNHLYFYWYRQILGQKVEFLVSFYNNEISEKSEIFDDQFSVERPDGSNFTLKIRSTKLEDSAMYFCASLTVSNTEAFFGQGTRLTVV.

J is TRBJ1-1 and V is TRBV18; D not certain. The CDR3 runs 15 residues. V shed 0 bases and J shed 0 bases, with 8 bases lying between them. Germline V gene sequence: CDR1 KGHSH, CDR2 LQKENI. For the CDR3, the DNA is TGTGCCAGCTCACCACCGTACAGCATGAACACTGAAGCTTTCTTT. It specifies CASSPPYSMNTEAFF.

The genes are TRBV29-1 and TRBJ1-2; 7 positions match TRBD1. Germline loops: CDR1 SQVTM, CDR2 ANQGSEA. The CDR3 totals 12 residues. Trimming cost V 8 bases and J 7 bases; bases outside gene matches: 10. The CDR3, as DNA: TGCAGCCACTTAACGGACAGGTCTGGCTACACCTTC. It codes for CSHLTDRSGYTF.

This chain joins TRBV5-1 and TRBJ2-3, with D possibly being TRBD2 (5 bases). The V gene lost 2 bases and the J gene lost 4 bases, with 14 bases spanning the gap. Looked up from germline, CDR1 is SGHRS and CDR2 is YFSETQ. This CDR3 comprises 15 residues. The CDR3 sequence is CASSFMGGSADTQYF. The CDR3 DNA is TGCGCCAGCAGCTTTATGGGTGGGAGCGCAGATACGCAGTATTTT.

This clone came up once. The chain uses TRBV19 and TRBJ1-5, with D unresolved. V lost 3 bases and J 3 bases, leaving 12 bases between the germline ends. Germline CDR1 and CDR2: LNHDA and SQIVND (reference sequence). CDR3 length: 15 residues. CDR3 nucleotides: TGTGCCAGTAGTATTCCCCAGGCCTTCAATCAGCCCCAGCATTTT. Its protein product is CASSIPQAFNQPQHF.

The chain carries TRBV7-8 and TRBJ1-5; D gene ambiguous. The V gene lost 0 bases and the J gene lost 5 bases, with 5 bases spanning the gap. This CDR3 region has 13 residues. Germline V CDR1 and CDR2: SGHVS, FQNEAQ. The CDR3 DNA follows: TGTGCCAGCAGCTTAGCAGGAGATCAGCCCCAGCATTTT. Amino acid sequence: CASSLAGDQPQHF.

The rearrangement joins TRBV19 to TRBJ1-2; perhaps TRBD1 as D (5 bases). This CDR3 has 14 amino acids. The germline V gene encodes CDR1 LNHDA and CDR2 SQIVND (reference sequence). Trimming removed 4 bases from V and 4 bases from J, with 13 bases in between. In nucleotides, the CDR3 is TGTGCCAGTAGTACAACCGGGACGGCCTATGGCTACACCTTC. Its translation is CASSTTGTAYGYTF. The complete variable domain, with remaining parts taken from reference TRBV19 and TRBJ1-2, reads DGGITQSPKYLFRKEGQNVTLSCEQNLNHDAMYWYRQDPGQGLRLIYYSQIVNDFQKGDIAEGYSVSREKKESFPLTVTSAQKNPTAFYLCASSTTGTAYGYTFGSGTRLTVV.

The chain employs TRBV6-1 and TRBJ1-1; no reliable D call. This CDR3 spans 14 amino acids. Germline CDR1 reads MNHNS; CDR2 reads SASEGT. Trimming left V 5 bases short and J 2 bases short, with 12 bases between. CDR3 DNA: TGTGCCAGCAGTCTTGGACCCTCAAACACTGAAGCTTTCTTT. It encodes CASSLGPSNTEAFF.

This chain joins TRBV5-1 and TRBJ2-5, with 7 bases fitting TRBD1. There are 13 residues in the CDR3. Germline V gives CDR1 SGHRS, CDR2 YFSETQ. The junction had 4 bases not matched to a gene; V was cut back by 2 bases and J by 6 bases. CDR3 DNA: TGCGCCAGCAGCTTTGACAGGGAGAAGACCCAGTACTTC. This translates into CASSFDREKTQYF.

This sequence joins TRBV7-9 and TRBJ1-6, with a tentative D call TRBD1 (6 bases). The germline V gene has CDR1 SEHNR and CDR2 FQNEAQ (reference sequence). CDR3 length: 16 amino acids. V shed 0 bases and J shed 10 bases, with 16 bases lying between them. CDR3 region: CASSLAGTKNGSPLHF. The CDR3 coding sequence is TGTGCCAGCAGCTTAGCGGGGACAAAAAATGGGTCACCCCTCCACTTT.

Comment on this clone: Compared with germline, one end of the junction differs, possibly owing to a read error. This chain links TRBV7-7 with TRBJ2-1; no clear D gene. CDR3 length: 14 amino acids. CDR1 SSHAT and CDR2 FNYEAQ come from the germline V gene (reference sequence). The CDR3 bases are TGTGCTAGCAGCTTAGCTGGGCGGAACAATGAGCAGTTCTTC. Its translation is CASSLAGRNNEQFF.

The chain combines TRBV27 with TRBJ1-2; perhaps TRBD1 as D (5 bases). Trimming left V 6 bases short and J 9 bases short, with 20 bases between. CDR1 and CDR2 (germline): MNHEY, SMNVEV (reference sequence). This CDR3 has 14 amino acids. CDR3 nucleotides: TGTGCCAGCAGCCCTTTTGGGGACCTTATCAGCTACACCTTC. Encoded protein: CASSPFGDLISYTF.

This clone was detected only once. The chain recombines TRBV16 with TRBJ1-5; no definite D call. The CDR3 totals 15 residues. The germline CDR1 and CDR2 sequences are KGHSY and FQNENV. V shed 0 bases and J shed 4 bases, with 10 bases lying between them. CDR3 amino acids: CASSQSDQENQPQHF. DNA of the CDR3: TGTGCCAGCAGCCAATCGGATCAGGAGAATCAGCCCCAGCATTTT. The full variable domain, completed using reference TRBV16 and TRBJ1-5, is GEEVAQTPKHLVRGEGQKAKLYCAPIKGHSYVFWYQQVLKNEFKFLISFQNENVFDETGMPKERFSAKCLPNSPCSLEIQATKLEDSAVYFCASSQSDQENQPQHFGDGTRLSIL.

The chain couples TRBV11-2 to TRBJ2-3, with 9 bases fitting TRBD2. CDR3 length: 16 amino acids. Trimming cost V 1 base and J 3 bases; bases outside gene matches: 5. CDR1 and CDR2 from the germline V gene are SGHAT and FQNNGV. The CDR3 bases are TGTGCCAGCAGCTTAGTGGCTAGCGGGGTAACAGATACGCAGTATTTT. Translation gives CASSLVASGVTDTQYF.

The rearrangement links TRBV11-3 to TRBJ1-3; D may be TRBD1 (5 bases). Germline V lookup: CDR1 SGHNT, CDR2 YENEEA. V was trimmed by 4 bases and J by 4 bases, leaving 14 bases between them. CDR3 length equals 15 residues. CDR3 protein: CASSSVDKRGNTIYF. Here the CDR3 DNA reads TGTGCCAGCAGCTCAGTGGACAAAAGGGGAAACACCATATATTTT.

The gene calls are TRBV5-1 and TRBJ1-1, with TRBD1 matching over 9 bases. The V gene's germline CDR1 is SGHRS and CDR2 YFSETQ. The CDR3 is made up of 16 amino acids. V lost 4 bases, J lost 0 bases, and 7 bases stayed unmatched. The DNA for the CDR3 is TGCGCCAGCAGCACAGGACAGGGGCTTTTGAACACTGAAGCTTTCTTT. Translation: CASSTGQGLLNTEAFF. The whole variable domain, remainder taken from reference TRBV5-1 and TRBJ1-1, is KAGVTQTPRYLIKTRGQQVTLSCSPISGHRSVSWYQQTPGQGLQFLFEYFSETQRNKGNFPGRFSGRQFSNSRSEMNVSTLELGDSALYLCASSTGQGLLNTEAFFGQGTRLTVV.

The DNA for the CDR3 is TGTGCCATCAGTGAGCCCTTAAGGGACGGACGAACCTACGAGCAGTACTTC. It is translated as CAISEPLRDGRTYEQYF. J is TRBJ2-7 and V is TRBV10-3, with D possibly being TRBD1 or TRBD2 (5 bases each). Per the germline V gene, CDR1 is ENHRY and CDR2 is SYGVKD. This CDR3 has 17 amino acids. V was shortened by 2 bases and J by 2 bases, with 19 bases between the two germline ends.

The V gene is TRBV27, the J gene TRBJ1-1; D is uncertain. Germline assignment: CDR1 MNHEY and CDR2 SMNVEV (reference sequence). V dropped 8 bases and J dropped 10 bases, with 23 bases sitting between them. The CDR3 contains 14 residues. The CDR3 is CASVPPGVPRGAFF. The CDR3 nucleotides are TGTGCCAGCGTACCCCCTGGGGTCCCGAGAGGAGCTTTCTTT.

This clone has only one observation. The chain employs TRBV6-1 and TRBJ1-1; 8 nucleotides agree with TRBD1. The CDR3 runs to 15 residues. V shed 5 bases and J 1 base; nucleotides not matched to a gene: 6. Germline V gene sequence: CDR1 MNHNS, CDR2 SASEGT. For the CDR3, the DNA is TGTGCCAGCAGTAAGGGGACAGGATCGAACACTGAAGCTTTCTTT. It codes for CASSKGTGSNTEAFF.

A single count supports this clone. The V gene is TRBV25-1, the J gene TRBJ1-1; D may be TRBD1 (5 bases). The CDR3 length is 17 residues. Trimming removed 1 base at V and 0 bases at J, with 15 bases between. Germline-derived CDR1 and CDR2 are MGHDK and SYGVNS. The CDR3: CASSEWGKGWLNTEAFF. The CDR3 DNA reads TGTGCCAGCAGTGAATGGGGGAAGGGGTGGTTGAACACTGAAGCTTTCTTT.

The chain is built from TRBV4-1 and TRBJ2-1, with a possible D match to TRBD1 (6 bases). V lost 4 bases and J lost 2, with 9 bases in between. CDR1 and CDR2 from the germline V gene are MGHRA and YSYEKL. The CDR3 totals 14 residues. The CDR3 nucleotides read TGCGCCAGCAGCCGAACAGGGACCTACAATGAGCAGTTCTTC. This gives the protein CASSRTGTYNEQFF.

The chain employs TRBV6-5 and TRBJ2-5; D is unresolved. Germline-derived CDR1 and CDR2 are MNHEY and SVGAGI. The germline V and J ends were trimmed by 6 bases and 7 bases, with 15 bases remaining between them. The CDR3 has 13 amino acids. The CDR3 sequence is CASSLLGGTTQYF. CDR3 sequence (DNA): TGTGCCAGCAGCCTTCTCGGTGGAACGACCCAGTACTTC.

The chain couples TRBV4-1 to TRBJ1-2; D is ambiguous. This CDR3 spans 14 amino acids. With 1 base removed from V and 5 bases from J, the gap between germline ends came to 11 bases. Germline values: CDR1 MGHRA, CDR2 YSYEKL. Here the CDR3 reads CASSQALGHYGYTF. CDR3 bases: TGCGCCAGCAGCCAAGCTTTGGGCCATTATGGCTACACCTTC.

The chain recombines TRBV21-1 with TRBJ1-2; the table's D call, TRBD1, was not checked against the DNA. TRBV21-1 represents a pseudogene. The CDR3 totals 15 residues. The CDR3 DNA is TGTGCCAGAAAAAAAGGGACAGGGGTTAACTATGGCTACACCTTC. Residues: CARKKGTGVNYGYTF.